What follows describes a single TCR beta chain. Deletions cut 3 bases from V and 1 base from J, with 3 bases between. The length of the CDR3 is 13 residues. Germline CDR1 and CDR2: MDHEN and SYDVKM. The data stem from a study of T cell responses to AZD1222 COVID-19 vaccine. Study overall: Second doses at about 4 or about 12 weeks were pooled.

Sequencing used immunoSEQ multiplex PCR; TCRdb keeps in-frame clones, though not all of them. The sample includes around 130,000 clones, 91% of them seen just once. The sample in question was peripheral blood, obtained on day 0 of AZD1222 vaccination. The source is an adult in good health. The chain links TRBV28 to TRBJ2-2; no clear D. The CDR3 spells CASSLQNTGELFF. The CDR3 DNA reads as TGTGCCAGCAGTTTGCAGAACACCGGGGAGCTGTTTTTT.